This is a list of T cell receptor beta chains from one sample in a study of blood T cell repertoires in COVID-19. Using immunoSEQ multiplex PCR, the repertoire was profiled, and TCRdb retains in-frame clones only, with some absent. This table holds 250,000 to 350,000 clones, roughly nine tenths found once. Sequencing was done on a sample of peripheral blood. These receptors were taken from a man younger than 35 who had recovered from COVID-19. Both conserved end residues are part of each CDR3. A D gene is named only where the DNA matches it firmly. Rows give clone size only sometimes, using once, few, many, or a class for an expanded clone.

>-|TRBV5-4|TRBD2|TRBJ2-7
CASSFSGAYEQYF
TGTGCCAGCAGCTTCAGCGGGGCCTACGAGCAGTACTTC
>-|TRBV11-2|-|TRBJ2-1
CASSLDPNSGNEQFF
TGTGCCAGCAGCTTAGATCCGAATAGCGGCAATGAGCAGTTCTTC
>once|TRBV4-1|-|TRBJ1-5
CASSQWGESNQPQHF
TGCGCCAGCAGCCAATGGGGGGAGAGCAATCAGCCCCAGCATTTT
>-|TRBV7-6|TRBD2|TRBJ2-3
CASSLLAGGTDTQYF
TGTGCCAGCAGCTTACTAGCGGGAGGCACAGATACGCAGTATTTT
>-|TRBV27|TRBD2|TRBJ2-1
CASSLHPSGTYNEQFF
TGTGCCAGCAGTTTGCACCCGAGCGGGACCTACAATGAGCAGTTCTTC
>-|TRBV9|-|TRBJ2-2
CASSVDTNTGELFF
TGTGCCAGCAGCGTAGACACGAACACCGGGGAGCTGTTTTTT
>-|TRBV9|TRBD1|TRBJ1-2
CASSSGQGANYGYTF
TGTGCCAGCAGCTCCGGACAGGGGGCTAACTATGGCTACACCTTC
>-|TRBV14|-|TRBJ2-2
CASSQLWPSVGGELFF
TGTGCCAGCAGCCAACTCTGGCCTAGCGTAGGCGGGGAGCTGTTTTTT
>-|TRBV18|-|TRBJ1-3
CASSPPLQAGNTIYF
TGTGCCAGCTCACCGCCACTACAAGCTGGAAACACCATATATTTT
>-|TRBV7-2|-|TRBJ1-2
CASSERTASYGYTF
TGTGCCAGCAGCGAAAGGACAGCAAGCTATGGCTACACCTTC
>-|TRBV18|-|TRBJ1-2
CASSLRGWTLADGYTF
TGTGCCAGCTCACTTCGGGGGTGGACGTTGGCTGATGGCTACACCTTC
>-|TRBV11-2|TRBD2|TRBJ2-1
CASSRGTSGVNEQFF
TGTGCCAGCAGCCGAGGGACTAGCGGGGTCAATGAGCAGTTCTTC
>-|TRBV7-9|TRBD2|TRBJ2-1
CASSLGREGNEQFF
TGTGCCAGCAGCTTAGGACGGGAGGGCAATGAGCAGTTCTTC
>once|TRBV7-2|-|TRBJ1-5
CASSFISPSLAGNQPQHF
TGTGCCAGCAGCTTTATTTCACCGAGCCTGGCGGGCAATCAGCCCCAGCATTTT
>once|TRBV28|-|TRBJ1-1
CASSSTASPTEAFF
TGTGCCAGCAGTTCGACAGCGAGTCCCACTGAAGCTTTCTTT
>-|TRBV7-9|TRBD1|TRBJ1-4
CASSNRGSEDEKLFF
TGTGCCAGCAGCAACAGGGGATCCGAGGATGAAAAACTGTTTTTT
>-|TRBV12-5|-|TRBJ1-3
CASGLVHGGSGNTIYF
TGTGCTAGTGGTTTGGTCCACGGGGGTTCTGGAAACACCATATATTTT
>-|TRBV3-1/TRBV3-2|TRBD1|TRBJ2-7
CASSYRGNNEQYF
TGTGCCAGCAGTTACAGGGGGAACAACGAGCAGTACTTC
>few|TRBV4-3|-|TRBJ1-5
CASSQDLGGNQPQHF
TGCGCCAGCAGCCAAGATCTCGGGGGGAATCAGCCCCAGCATTTT
>few|TRBV10-3|-|TRBJ2-2
CASNPNRDTGELFF
TGTGCCTCCAACCCCAATCGGGACACCGGGGAGCTGTTTTTT
>many|TRBV4-1|-|TRBJ1-1
CASSQGTGSWGTEAFF
TGCGCCAGCAGCCAAGGAACGGGGTCATGGGGCACTGAAGCTTTCTTT
>-|TRBV5-5|TRBD1|TRBJ2-3
CASITGTGKDTQYF
TGTGCCAGCATCACCGGGACAGGCAAAGATACGCAGTATTTT
>few|TRBV10-3|-|TRBJ1-5
CAISTGGLGQPQHF
TGTGCCATCAGTACTGGGGGCTTGGGTCAGCCCCAGCATTTT
>-|TRBV9|TRBD1|TRBJ2-7
CASSSTVDRSYEQYF
TGTGCCAGCAGCTCCACGGTGGACAGGTCCTACGAGCAGTACTTC
>-|TRBV11-2|TRBD1|TRBJ1-3
CASSLLWDSTGNTIYF
TGTGCCAGCAGCTTACTTTGGGACAGCACTGGAAACACCATATATTTT
>-|TRBV7-2|TRBD1|TRBJ1-1
CASSPPGQGVVTEAFF
TGTGCCAGCAGCCCGCCGGGACAGGGGGTAGTCACTGAAGCTTTCTTT
>-|TRBV7-8|-|TRBJ2-2
CASSSRLERGGELFF
TGTGCCAGCAGCTCCAGACTAGAAAGAGGCGGGGAGCTGTTTTTT
>-|TRBV5-5|-|TRBJ2-7
CASSLVAKYEQYF
TGTGCCAGCAGCTTGGTAGCTAAGTACGAGCAGTACTTC
>-|TRBV2|-|TRBJ1-6
CASSESQGILTPLHF
TGTGCCAGCAGTGAATCACAGGGAATCTTGACACCCCTCCACTTT
>-|TRBV27|-|TRBJ2-3
CASGWAGAQYF
TGTGCCAGCGGATGGGCGGGTGCGCAGTATTTT
>-|TRBV15|TRBD2|TRBJ2-3
CATSRERTSGGRTDTQYF
TGTGCCACCAGCAGAGAAAGGACTAGCGGGGGGCGCACAGATACGCAGTATTTT
>-|TRBV7-9|TRBD1|TRBJ1-4
CASTPGTEINEKLFF
TGTGCCAGCACCCCCGGGACAGAAATTAATGAAAAACTGTTTTTT
>-|TRBV6-5|-|TRBJ2-3
CASSYSAETDTQYF
TGTGCCAGCAGTTACTCCGCAGAAACAGATACGCAGTATTTT
>-|TRBV5-8|TRBD1|TRBJ1-4
CASSFGQGATTNEKLFF
TGTGCCAGCAGCTTCGGACAGGGGGCTACAACTAATGAAAAACTGTTTTTT
>-|TRBV6-1|-|TRBJ2-1
CASSEARGGEQFF
TGTGCCAGCAGTGAAGCGCGAGGAGGTGAGCAGTTCTTC
>-|TRBV11-3|TRBD2|TRBJ2-2
CASSTGLAGGFGTGELFF
TGTGCCAGCAGCACGGGACTAGCGGGAGGGTTTGGCACCGGGGAGCTGTTTTTT
>-|TRBV2|-|TRBJ2-3
CASSEGGDTQYF
TGTGCCAGCAGTGAGGGGGGAGATACGCAGTATTTT
>few|TRBV4-3|-|TRBJ1-2
CASSQVHQGDYGYTF
TGCGCCAGCAGCCAAGTGCACCAGGGTGACTATGGCTACACCTTC
>-|TRBV6-5|-|TRBJ1-1
CASRPQGRTEAFF
TGTGCCAGCAGGCCCCAGGGGCGCACTGAAGCTTTCTTT
>-|TRBV9|-|TRBJ1-5
CASSGGPRGQPQHF
TGTGCCAGCAGCGGGGGGCCGAGGGGTCAGCCCCAGCATTTT
>-|TRBV7-2|TRBD2|TRBJ2-7
CASSFDGRASYEQYF
TGTGCCAGCAGCTTCGACGGGAGGGCGTCCTACGAGCAGTACTTC
>-|TRBV7-3|-|TRBJ2-5
CASSSSPQETQYF
TGTGCCAGCAGCTCTAGCCCGCAAGAGACCCAGTACTTC
>-|TRBV6-2/TRBV6-3|TRBD1|TRBJ2-7
CASSKGDRGLHEQYF
TGTGCCAGCAGTAAAGGGGACAGGGGACTCCACGAGCAGTACTTC
>-|TRBV6-5|TRBD1|TRBJ1-4
CASCRRDSNEKLFF
TGTGCCAGCTGCCGAAGGGACAGTAATGAAAAACTGTTTTTT
>once|TRBV7-8|TRBD1|TRBJ2-7
CASSPTGDYEQYF
TGTGCCAGCAGCCCGACAGGGGACTACGAGCAGTACTTC
>-|TRBV19|TRBD1|TRBJ1-2
CASSIGYRQGELGYTF
TGTGCCAGTAGTATAGGATACAGACAGGGCGAGCTTGGCTACACCTTC
>once|TRBV5-6|TRBD1|TRBJ2-7
CASSYGQGRYEQYF
TGTGCCAGCAGCTATGGACAGGGAAGATACGAGCAGTACTTC
>-|TRBV5-5|-|TRBJ1-1
CASSLWQNTEAFF
TGTGCCAGCAGCTTGTGGCAGAACACTGAAGCTTTCTTT
>-|TRBV6-5|TRBD2|TRBJ2-1
CASSYSRERGGDEQFF
TGTGCCAGCAGTTACTCGAGGGAGCGGGGGGGCGATGAGCAGTTCTTC